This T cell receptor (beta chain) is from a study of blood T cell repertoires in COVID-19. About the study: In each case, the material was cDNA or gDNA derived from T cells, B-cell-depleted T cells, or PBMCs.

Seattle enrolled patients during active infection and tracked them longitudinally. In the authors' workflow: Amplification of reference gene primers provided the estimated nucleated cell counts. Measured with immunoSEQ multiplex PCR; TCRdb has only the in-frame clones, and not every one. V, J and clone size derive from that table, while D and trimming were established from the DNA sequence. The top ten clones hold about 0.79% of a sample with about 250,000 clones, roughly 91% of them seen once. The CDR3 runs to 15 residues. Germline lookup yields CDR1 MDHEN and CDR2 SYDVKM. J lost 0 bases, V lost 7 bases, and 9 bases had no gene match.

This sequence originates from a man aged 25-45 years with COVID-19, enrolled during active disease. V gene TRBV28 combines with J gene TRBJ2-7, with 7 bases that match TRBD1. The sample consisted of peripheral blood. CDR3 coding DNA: TGTGCCAGCACCGAAACAGGGGCCAGCTCCTACGAGCAGTACTTC. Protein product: CASTETGASSYEQYF. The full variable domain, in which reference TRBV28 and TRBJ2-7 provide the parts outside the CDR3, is DVKVTQSSRYLVKRTGEKVFLECVQDMDHENMFWYRQDPGLGLRLIYFSYDVKMKEKGDIPEGYSVSREKKERFSLILESASTNQTSMYLCASTETGASSYEQYFGPGTRLTVT.